The next 10 T cell receptor beta chains were all read from a single sample in a study of MAIT cells during Salmonella Paratyphi A infection. Time point defined: before S. Paratyphi A challenge (baseline). MAIT cells were sorted by flow cytometry as Valpha7.2+ CD161+ T cells. Via MiXCR, TCRdb re-called the 5' RACE reads, giving one row per CDR3 protein. This table holds fewer than 700 distinct CDR3 sequences, 12% to 15% found once. Study findings and constraints: Oligoclonal MAIT cells preferred TRBV20 and TRBV6, with usage seemingly unaffected by infection.

Their antigens remain unidentified. Specimen: MAIT cells from PBMCs, collected at the first sampling point of the challenge study. All receptors derive from a person between 18 and 75 years old who was deliberately infected with Salmonella Paratyphi A in a paratyphoid fever challenge study.

The genes are TRBV6-2 or TRBV6-3 and TRBJ2-6; D perhaps matches TRBD1 (5 bases). V gave up 7 bases and J gave up 0 bases, with 10 bases separating them. The V gene's germline CDR1 is MNHEY and CDR2 SVGEGT. The CDR3 length is 15 residues. The CDR3 DNA reads TGTGCCAGCACCCCCAGGGTCTCTGGGGCCAACGTCCTGACTTTC. It specifies CASTPRVSGANVLTF.

By share, this clonotype counts as large. The V gene is TRBV20-1, the J gene TRBJ2-2; D tentatively fits TRBD1 or TRBD2 (5 bases each). The CDR3 contains 18 residues. Trimming removed 3 bases from V and 1 base from J, with 21 bases in between. Germline values: CDR1 DFQATT, CDR2 SNEGSKA (reference sequence). CDR3 coding DNA: TGCAGTGCTAGGAGTTCAGGGACGGGGACCGAGAACACCGGGGAGCTGTTTTTT. This encodes CSARSSGTGTENTGELFF.

This clonotype qualifies as medium-sized. The chain uses TRBV5-1 and TRBJ1-2; 8 positions agree with TRBD1. The CDR3 consists of 14 residues. The germline gives CDR1 SGHRS, CDR2 YFSETQ. The V segment lost 0 bases and the J segment 5 bases; nucleotides outside the gene matches: 3. The CDR3 is CASSLGTGPYGYTF. The CDR3, as DNA: TGCGCCAGCAGCTTGGGGACAGGGCCTTATGGCTACACCTTC.

This clonotype is classed as medium-sized. The V and J genes are TRBV20-1 and TRBJ2-1; tentatively, D is TRBD1 or TRBD2 (6 bases each). The CDR3 covers 17 residues. The germline gives CDR1 DFQATT, CDR2 SNEGSKA (reference sequence). Trimming removed 3 bases at V and 1 base at J, with 19 bases between. CDR3 nucleotide sequence: TGCAGTGCTAGTACAAGCGGGCTAAGGGGGTCCTACAATGAGCAGTTCTTC. This encodes CSASTSGLRGSYNEQFF.

The CDR3 is CARGAGDYNEQFF. CDR3 DNA sequence: TGTGCTAGAGGAGCGGGGGACTACAATGAGCAGTTCTTC. The chain links TRBV6-2 or TRBV6-3 to TRBJ2-1, with 8 bases aligning to TRBD2. Germline V gives CDR1 MNHEY, CDR2 SVGEGT. The length of the CDR3 is 13 residues.

The genes are TRBV6-1 and TRBJ2-5; D might be TRBD1 (5 bases). CDR3 length equals 13 residues. The ends were cut back, 7 bases at V and 3 bases at J, with 12 bases in the middle. The germline V gene has CDR1 MNHNS and CDR2 SASEGT. DNA of the CDR3: TGTGCCAGCACTGGCAGGGTTGAAGAGACCCAGTACTTC. Translated, it gives CASTGRVEETQYF.

This clonotype was recorded once. Its ends do not fully match the called genes, so a read error is possible. The chain has TRBV20-1 and TRBJ2-1; TRBD2 matches at 8 bases. CDR1 is DFQATT, CDR2 SNEGSKA, per germline (reference sequence). The CDR3 covers 15 residues. CDR3 residues: CSAGEPAGDINEQFF. The CDR3 coding sequence is TGCAGTGCTGGAGAGCCAGCGGGGGATATCAATGAGCAGTTCTTC.

The J gene is TRBJ2-3, the V gene TRBV20-1; 10 bases fit TRBD2. J was trimmed by 4 bases and V by 0 bases; bases with no gene match: 7. Per the germline V gene, CDR1 is DFQATT and CDR2 is SNEGSKA (reference sequence). The CDR3 length is 16 residues. The CDR3 is CSARDLLAGESDTQYF. The DNA for the CDR3 is TGCAGTGCTAGAGATCTGCTAGCGGGAGAATCAGATACGCAGTATTTT.

Comments on this clonotype: This may be a read error: a much more frequent sequence differs by one nucleotide. The gene calls are TRBV6-5 and TRBJ2-7, with 7 bases lining up with TRBD1. In germline, CDR1 is MNHEY, CDR2 SVGAGI. The CDR3 runs 15 residues. The trim removed 2 bases at V and 3 bases at J, leaving 7 bases unmatched. CDR3 region: CASSYDLDRVYEQYF. In DNA form, the CDR3 reads TGTGCCAGCAGTTACGACTTAGACAGGGTCTACGAGCAGTACTTC.

There are a few counts of this clonotype. V gene TRBV20-1 combines with J gene TRBJ2-5, with D uncertain. The germline V and J ends were trimmed by 4 bases and 2 bases, with 20 bases remaining between them. From germline, CDR1 is DFQATT and CDR2 SNEGSKA (reference sequence). The CDR3 consists of 16 residues. The CDR3 spells CSAKRFTGTPQETQYF. The CDR3 DNA reads as TGCAGTGCTAAACGGTTTACGGGTACCCCACAAGAGACCCAGTACTTC.